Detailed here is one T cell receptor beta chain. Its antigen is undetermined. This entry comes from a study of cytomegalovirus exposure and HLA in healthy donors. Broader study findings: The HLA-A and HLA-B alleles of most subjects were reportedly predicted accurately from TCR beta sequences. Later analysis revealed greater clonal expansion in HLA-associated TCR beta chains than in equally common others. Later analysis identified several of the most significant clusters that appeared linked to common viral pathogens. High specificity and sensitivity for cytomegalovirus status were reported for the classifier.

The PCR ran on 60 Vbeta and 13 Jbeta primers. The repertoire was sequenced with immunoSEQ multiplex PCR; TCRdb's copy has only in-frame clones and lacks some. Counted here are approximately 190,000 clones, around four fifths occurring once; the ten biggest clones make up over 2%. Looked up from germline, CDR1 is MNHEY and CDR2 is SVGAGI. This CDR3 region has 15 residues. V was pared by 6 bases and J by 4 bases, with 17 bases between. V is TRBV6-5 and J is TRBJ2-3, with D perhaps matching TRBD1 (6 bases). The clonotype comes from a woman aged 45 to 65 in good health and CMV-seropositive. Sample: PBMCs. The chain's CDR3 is CASSSGQSWADTQYF. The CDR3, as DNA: TGTGCCAGCAGCTCCGGACAGTCTTGGGCAGATACGCAGTATTTT.